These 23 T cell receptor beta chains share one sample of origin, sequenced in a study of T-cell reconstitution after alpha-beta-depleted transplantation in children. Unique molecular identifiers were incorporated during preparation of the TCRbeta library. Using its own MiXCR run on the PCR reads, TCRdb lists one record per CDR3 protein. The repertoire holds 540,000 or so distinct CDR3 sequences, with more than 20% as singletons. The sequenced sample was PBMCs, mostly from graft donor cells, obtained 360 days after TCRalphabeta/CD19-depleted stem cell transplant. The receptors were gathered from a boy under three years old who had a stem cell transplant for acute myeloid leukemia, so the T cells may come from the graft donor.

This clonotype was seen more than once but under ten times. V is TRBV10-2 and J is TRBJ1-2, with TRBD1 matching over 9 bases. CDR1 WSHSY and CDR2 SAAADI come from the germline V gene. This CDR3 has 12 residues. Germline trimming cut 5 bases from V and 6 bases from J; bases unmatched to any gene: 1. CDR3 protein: CASSRDRDGYTF. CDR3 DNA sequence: TGCGCCAGCAGTCGGGACAGGGATGGCTACACCTTC.

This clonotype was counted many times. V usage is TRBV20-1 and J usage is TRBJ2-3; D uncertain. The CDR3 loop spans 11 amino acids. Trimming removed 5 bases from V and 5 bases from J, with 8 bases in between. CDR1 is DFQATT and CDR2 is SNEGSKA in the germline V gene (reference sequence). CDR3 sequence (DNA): TGCAGTGCTCCTATCAGAGATACGCAGTATTTT. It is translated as CSAPIRDTQYF.

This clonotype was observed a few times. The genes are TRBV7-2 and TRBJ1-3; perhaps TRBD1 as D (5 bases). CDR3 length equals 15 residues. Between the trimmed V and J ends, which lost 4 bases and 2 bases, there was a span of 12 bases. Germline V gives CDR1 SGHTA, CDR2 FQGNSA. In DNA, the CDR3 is TGTGCCAGCAGCTCGCAAGGGACCGCTGGAAACACCATATATTTT. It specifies CASSSQGTAGNTIYF.

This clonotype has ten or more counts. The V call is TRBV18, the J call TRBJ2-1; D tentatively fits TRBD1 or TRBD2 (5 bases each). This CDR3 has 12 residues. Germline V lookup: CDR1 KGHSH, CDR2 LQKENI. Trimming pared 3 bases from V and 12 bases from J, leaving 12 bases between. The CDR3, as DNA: TGTGCCAGCTCACCCCAGGGAGACGGGCAGTTCTTC. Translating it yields CASSPQGDGQFF. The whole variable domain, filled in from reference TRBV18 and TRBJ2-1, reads NAGVMQNPRHLVRRRGQEARLRCSPMKGHSHVYWYRQLPEEGLKFMVYLQKENIIDESGMPKERFSAEFPKEGPSILRIQQVVRGDSAAYFCASSPQGDGQFFGPGTRLTVL.

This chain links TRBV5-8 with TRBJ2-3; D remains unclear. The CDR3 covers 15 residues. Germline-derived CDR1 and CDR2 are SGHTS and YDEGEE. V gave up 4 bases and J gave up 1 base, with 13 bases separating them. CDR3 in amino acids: CASSQYIVGTDTQYF. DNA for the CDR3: TGTGCCAGCAGCCAGTATATAGTTGGCACAGATACGCAGTATTTT.

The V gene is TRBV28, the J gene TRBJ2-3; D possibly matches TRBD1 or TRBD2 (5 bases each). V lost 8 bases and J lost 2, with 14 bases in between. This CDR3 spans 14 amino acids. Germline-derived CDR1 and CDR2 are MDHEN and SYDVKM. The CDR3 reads CASEEGLFTDTQYF. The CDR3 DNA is TGTGCCAGCGAAGAGGGGCTATTCACAGATACGCAGTATTTT.

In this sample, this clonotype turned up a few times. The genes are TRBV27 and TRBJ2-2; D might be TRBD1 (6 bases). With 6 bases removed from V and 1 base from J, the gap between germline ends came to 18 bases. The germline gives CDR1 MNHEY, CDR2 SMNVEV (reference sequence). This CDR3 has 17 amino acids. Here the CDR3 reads CASRVPTGKRNTGELFF. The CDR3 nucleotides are TGTGCCAGCAGAGTTCCAACAGGGAAACGGAACACCGGGGAGCTGTTTTTT.

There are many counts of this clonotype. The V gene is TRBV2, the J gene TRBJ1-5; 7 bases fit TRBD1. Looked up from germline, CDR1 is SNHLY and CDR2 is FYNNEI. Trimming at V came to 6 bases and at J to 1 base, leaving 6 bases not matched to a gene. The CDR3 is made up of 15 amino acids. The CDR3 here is CASRLRGESNQPQHF. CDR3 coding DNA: TGTGCCAGCAGGCTCAGGGGGGAGAGCAATCAGCCCCAGCATTTT.

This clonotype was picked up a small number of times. The CDR3 DNA sequence: TGTGCCAGCAGTTCCAGGGGTGGCAATCAGCCCCAGCATTTT. The encoded protein is CASSSRGGNQPQHF. The chain couples TRBV12-3 or TRBV12-4 to TRBJ1-5, with TRBD1 as a possible D gene (6 bases). There are 14 residues in the CDR3. The germline V and J ends were trimmed by 4 bases and 2 bases, with 9 bases remaining between them.

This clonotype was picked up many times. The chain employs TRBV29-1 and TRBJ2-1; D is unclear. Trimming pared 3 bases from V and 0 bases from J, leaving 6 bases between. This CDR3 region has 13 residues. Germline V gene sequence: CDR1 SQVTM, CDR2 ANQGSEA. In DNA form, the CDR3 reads TGCAGCGTTGACGCCAGCTCCTACAATGAGCAGTTCTTC. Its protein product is CSVDASSYNEQFF.

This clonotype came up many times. DNA of the CDR3: TGCAGTGCTAGAGGGGTAACTTCATACAATGAGCAGTTCTTC. This translates into CSARGVTSYNEQFF. The gene calls are TRBV20-1 and TRBJ2-1; unclear D gene. Germline V gene sequence: CDR1 DFQATT, CDR2 SNEGSKA (reference sequence). The CDR3 has 14 amino acids. Trimming left V 1 base short and J 4 bases short, with 11 bases between.

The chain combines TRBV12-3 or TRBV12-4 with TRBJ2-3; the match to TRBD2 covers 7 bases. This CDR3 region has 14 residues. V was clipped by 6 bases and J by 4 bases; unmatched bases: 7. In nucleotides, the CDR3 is TGTGCCAGCAGCCCCCCAGCGGGACCAGATACGCAGTATTTT. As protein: CASSPPAGPDTQYF.

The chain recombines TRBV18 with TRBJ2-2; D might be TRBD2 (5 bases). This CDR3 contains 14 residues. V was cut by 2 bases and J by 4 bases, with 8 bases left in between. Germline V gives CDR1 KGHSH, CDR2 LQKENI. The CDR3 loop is CASSPTRGTGELFF. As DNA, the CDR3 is TGTGCCAGCTCACCAACACGGGGCACCGGGGAGCTGTTTTTT.

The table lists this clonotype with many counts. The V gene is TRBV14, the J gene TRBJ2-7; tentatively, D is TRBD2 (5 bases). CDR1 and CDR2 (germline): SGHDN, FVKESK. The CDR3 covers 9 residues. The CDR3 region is CASSQDLAV. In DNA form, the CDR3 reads TGTGCCAGCAGCCAAGATCTAGCCGTC.

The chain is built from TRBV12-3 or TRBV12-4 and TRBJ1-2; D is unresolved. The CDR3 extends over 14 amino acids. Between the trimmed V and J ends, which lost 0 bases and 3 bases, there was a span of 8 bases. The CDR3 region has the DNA TGTGCCAGCAGTTTAGCGGGCGGATACTATGGCTACACCTTC. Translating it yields CASSLAGGYYGYTF.

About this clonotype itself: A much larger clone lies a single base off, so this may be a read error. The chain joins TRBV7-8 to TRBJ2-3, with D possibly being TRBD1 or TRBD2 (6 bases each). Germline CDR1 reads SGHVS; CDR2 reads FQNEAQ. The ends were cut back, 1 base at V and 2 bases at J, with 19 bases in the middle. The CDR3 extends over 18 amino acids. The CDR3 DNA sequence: TGTGCCAGCAGCTTAGGGGGGGCCAGACGGACTAACACAGATACGCAGTATTTT. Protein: CASSLGGARRTNTDTQYF.

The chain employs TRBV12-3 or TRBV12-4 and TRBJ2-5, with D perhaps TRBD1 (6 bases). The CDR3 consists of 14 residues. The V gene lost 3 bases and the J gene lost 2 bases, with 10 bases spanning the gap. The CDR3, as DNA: TGTGCCAGCAGTTTGAAGGGGGTACAAGAGACCCAGTACTTC. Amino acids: CASSLKGVQETQYF.

This CDR3 is CASSYRAQPYEQYF. The DNA for the CDR3 is TGTGCCAGCAGTTACCGGGCGCAGCCCTACGAGCAGTACTTC. This chain links TRBV6-5 with TRBJ2-7; D gene uncertain. Germline CDR1 is MNHEY and CDR2 is SVGAGI. This CDR3 contains 14 residues. V lost 2 bases and J 2 bases, leaving 10 bases between the germline ends.

CDR3 DNA sequence: TGTGCCAGCAGCCTCGACAGGGCGCCGGGCTACGAGCAGTACTTC. Its translation: CASSLDRAPGYEQYF. The chain employs TRBV7-9 and TRBJ2-7, with 7 bases aligning to TRBD1. With V trimmed by 5 bases and J by 3 bases, 10 bases remained unmatched. Germline V gene data show CDR1 as SEHNR and CDR2 as FQNEAQ (reference sequence). The CDR3 spans 15 residues.

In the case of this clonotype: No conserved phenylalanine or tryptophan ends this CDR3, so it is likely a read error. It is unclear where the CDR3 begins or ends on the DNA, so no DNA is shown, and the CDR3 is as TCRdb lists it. CDR3 protein: CASSVSPSTGQPRREAL. The chain recombines TRBV28 with TRBJ2-3; the D call TRBD1 from the table was never checked on the DNA. Germline V gene data show CDR1 as MDHEN and CDR2 as SYDVKM. The CDR3 length equals 17 residues, ends included.

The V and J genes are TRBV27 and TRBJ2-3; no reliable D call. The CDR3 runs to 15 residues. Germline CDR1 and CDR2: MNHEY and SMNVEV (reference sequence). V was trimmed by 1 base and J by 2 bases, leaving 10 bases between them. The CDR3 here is CASSLYITLTDTQYF. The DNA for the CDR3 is TGTGCCAGCAGTTTATACATAACCCTCACAGATACGCAGTATTTT.

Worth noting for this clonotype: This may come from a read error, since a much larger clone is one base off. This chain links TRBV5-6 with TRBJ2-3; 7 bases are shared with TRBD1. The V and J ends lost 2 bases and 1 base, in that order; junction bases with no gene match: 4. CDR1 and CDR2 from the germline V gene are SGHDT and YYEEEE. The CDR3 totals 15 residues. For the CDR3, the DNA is TGTGCCAGCAGCTTTACAGGGGCCCGCACAGATACGCAGTATTTT. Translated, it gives CASSFTGARTDTQYF.

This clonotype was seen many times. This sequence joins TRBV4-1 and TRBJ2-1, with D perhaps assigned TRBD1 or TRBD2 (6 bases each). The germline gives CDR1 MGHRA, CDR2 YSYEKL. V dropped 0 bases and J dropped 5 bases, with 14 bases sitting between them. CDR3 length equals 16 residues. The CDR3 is CASSQDSGGRHNEQFF. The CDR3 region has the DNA TGCGCCAGCAGCCAAGATTCCGGGGGCCGTCACAATGAGCAGTTCTTC.